Listed here are 24 T cell receptor beta chains from one sample, sequenced in a study of control samples from healthy donors and cancer patients. Generated by immunoSEQ multiplex PCR, the TCRdb table keeps only in-frame clones and is missing some. The sample consists of 64,000 or so clones, more than 90% of them appearing once. The sequenced sample was PBMCs. The receptors were gathered from a man aged 35-49 years with colorectal cancer.

The gene calls are TRBV24-1 and TRBJ2-4; tentatively, D is TRBD2 (5 bases). Per the germline V gene, CDR1 is KGHDR and CDR2 is SFDVKD. This CDR3 is built from 13 residues. V was pared by 3 bases and J by 6 bases, with 8 bases between. CDR3 bases: TGTGCCACCAGTGATGCCGGGATAAACATTCAGTACTTC. It yields the protein CATSDAGINIQYF.

The rearrangement joins TRBV27 to TRBJ2-2; no reliable D call. Germline V gives CDR1 MNHEY, CDR2 SMNVEV (reference sequence). The V end was cut by 3 bases, the J end by 7 bases, with 12 bases between. The CDR3 totals 14 residues. CDR3: CASSFRVPVGELFF. The CDR3 DNA reads TGTGCCAGCAGTTTTAGGGTTCCAGTCGGGGAGCTGTTTTTT.

The table lists this clone with a count of one. This chain joins TRBV5-1 and TRBJ2-2; 7 nucleotides agree with TRBD1. The CDR3 extends over 15 amino acids. CDR1 and CDR2 (germline): SGHRS, YFSETQ. With 1 base clipped from V and 3 bases from J, the junction kept 3 bases outside the gene matches. This CDR3 reads CASSLSRGYTGELFF. CDR3 nucleotides: TGCGCCAGCAGCTTGAGCAGGGGGTACACCGGGGAGCTGTTTTTT.

The V and J genes are TRBV7-8 and TRBJ2-1, with D perhaps matching TRBD2 (6 bases). Trimming took off 0 bases at V and 1 base at J, with 16 bases between the two ends. CDR3 length: 18 residues. Germline loops: CDR1 SGHVS, CDR2 FQNEAQ. The CDR3 nucleotides read TGTGCCAGCAGCTTAGCGCTGGGCGGGGCCCCGTCCTACAATGAGCAGTTCTTC. This sequence encodes CASSLALGGAPSYNEQFF.

The chain combines TRBV6-5 with TRBJ2-4; a weak D match, TRBD1 (5 bases). V was cut by 0 bases and J by 6 bases, with 15 bases left in between. The CDR3 is made up of 16 amino acids. Germline-derived CDR1 and CDR2 are MNHEY and SVGAGI. The CDR3 bases are TGTGCCAGCAGTTACTCCGACCCCGGAAGGGGAAACATTCAGTACTTC. Translating it yields CASSYSDPGRGNIQYF.

The V and J genes are TRBV18 and TRBJ1-2; 7 nucleotides line up with TRBD1. CDR1 is KGHSH, CDR2 LQKENI, per germline. The ends lost 3 bases at V and 6 bases at J; junction bases unmatched: 7. This CDR3 comprises 14 residues. This chain's CDR3 is CASSPITGENGYTF. In DNA form, the CDR3 reads TGTGCCAGCTCACCCATTACAGGGGAGAATGGCTACACCTTC.

This chain uses TRBV7-6 with TRBJ2-1; D gene ambiguous. The CDR3 runs 13 residues. Germline CDR1 SGHVS, CDR2 FNYEAQ. Trimming removed 3 bases from V and 4 bases from J, with 7 bases in between. The CDR3: CASSFQSYNEQFF. As DNA, the CDR3 is TGTGCCAGCAGCTTCCAGTCTTACAATGAGCAGTTCTTC.

V gene TRBV24-1 combines with J gene TRBJ2-1; D remains unclear. V was cut by 0 bases and J by 6 bases, with 2 bases left in between. CDR1 is KGHDR, CDR2 SFDVKD, per germline. The CDR3 contains 12 residues. The CDR3 loop reads CATSDLSNEQFF. The CDR3 DNA reads TGTGCCACCAGTGATTTGAGCAATGAGCAGTTCTTC.

This chain uses TRBV30 with TRBJ2-3; TRBD1 agrees at 7 bases. This CDR3 region has 13 residues. From germline, CDR1 is GTSNPN and CDR2 SVGIG (reference sequence). J lost 3 bases, V lost 8 bases, and 8 bases had no gene match. In DNA, the CDR3 is TGTGCCAGAACAGGGGCCGCAACAGATACGCAGTATTTT. Protein product: CARTGAATDTQYF.

This rearrangement joins TRBV21-1 to TRBJ1-5; the tabulated D call, TRBD1, remains unverified against the DNA. TRBV21-1 is a pseudogene. The CDR3 consists of 19 residues. CDR3 DNA: TGTGCCAGCAGCGATCATAAACCCCCGCGACAGGGAGGTTCGCGGCCCCAGCATTTT. Protein: CASSDHKPPRQGGSRPQHF.

This chain's CDR3 is CASSFGTGASGYTF. Written as DNA, the CDR3 is TGTGCCAGCAGCTTTGGGACAGGGGCGTCTGGCTACACCTTC. This rearrangement joins TRBV11-2 to TRBJ1-2; TRBD1 matches at 10 bases. Per the germline V gene, CDR1 is SGHAT and CDR2 is FQNNGV. CDR3 size: 14 residues. Germline trimming cut 3 bases from V and 7 bases from J; bases unmatched to any gene: 5.

This clone appeared a few times. The rearrangement links TRBV5-6 to TRBJ2-7, with 9 nucleotides matching TRBD1. The CDR3 loop spans 15 amino acids. The junction had 6 bases not matched to a gene; V was cut back by 0 bases and J by 5 bases. Looked up from germline, CDR1 is SGHDT and CDR2 is YYEEEE. The CDR3 is CASSLGWDRVHEQYF. The CDR3 DNA is TGTGCCAGCAGCTTGGGTTGGGACAGGGTCCACGAGCAGTACTTC.

The V gene is TRBV5-8, the J gene TRBJ1-2, with a tentative D call TRBD1 (6 bases). Trimming shortened V by 2 bases and J by 4 bases, and 12 bases separated the two germline ends. The V gene's germline CDR1 is SGHTS and CDR2 YDEGEE. The CDR3 has 14 amino acids. This CDR3 is CASSFHRVGYGYTF. In DNA form, the CDR3 reads TGTGCCAGCAGCTTTCACAGGGTGGGCTATGGCTACACCTTC.

J is TRBJ1-1 and V is TRBV7-3; 8 bases map to TRBD1. Germline V gene data show CDR1 as SGHTA and CDR2 as FQGTGA. J lost 3 bases, V lost 5 bases, and 8 bases had no gene match. The CDR3 loop spans 15 amino acids. The CDR3 DNA reads TGTGCCAGCAGCCAAAGGACAGGGTGGGACACTGAAGCTTTCTTT. Translated, it gives CASSQRTGWDTEAFF. The full variable domain, with the rest looked up from reference TRBV7-3 and TRBJ1-1, is GAGVSQTPSNKVTEKGKYVELRCDPISGHTALYWYRQSLGQGPEFLIYFQGTGAADDSGLPNDRFFAVRPEGSVSTLKIQRTERGDSAVYLCASSQRTGWDTEAFFGQGTRLTVV.

The chain recombines TRBV19 with TRBJ2-2; D is unresolved. The germline gives CDR1 LNHDA, CDR2 SQIVND (reference sequence). The V end lost 3 bases, the J end lost 4 bases, and 12 bases lay between the germline ends. The CDR3 totals 15 residues. Here the CDR3 reads CASSILWTGTGELFF. The CDR3 bases are TGTGCCAGTAGTATTCTCTGGACGGGCACCGGGGAGCTGTTTTTT. Looking up the rest from reference TRBV19 and TRBJ2-2 gives the full variable domain: DGGITQSPKYLFRKEGQNVTLSCEQNLNHDAMYWYRQDPGQGLRLIYYSQIVNDFQKGDIAEGYSVSREKKESFPLTVTSAQKNPTAFYLCASSILWTGTGELFFGEGSRLTVL.

V is TRBV4-3 and J is TRBJ2-3; D is undetermined. Germline loops: CDR1 LGHNA, CDR2 YSLEER. With 0 bases removed from V and 4 bases from J, the gap between germline ends came to 5 bases. This CDR3 contains 13 residues. CDR3 region: CASSQDRPDTQYF. The CDR3 DNA sequence: TGCGCCAGCAGCCAAGATAGGCCAGATACGCAGTATTTT.

The gene calls are TRBV7-9 and TRBJ1-6; D is unresolved. Looked up from germline, CDR1 is SEHNR and CDR2 is FQNEAQ (reference sequence). The CDR3 contains 15 residues. V dropped 5 bases and J dropped 8 bases, with 16 bases sitting between them. The CDR3 spells CASSRIEAGYSPLHF. The CDR3, as DNA: TGTGCCAGCAGCCGCATCGAAGCCGGGTATTCACCCCTCCACTTT.

V is TRBV7-9 and J is TRBJ2-7; D is undetermined. This CDR3 spans 14 amino acids. Per the germline V gene, CDR1 is SEHNR and CDR2 is FQNEAQ (reference sequence). The V and J ends lost 7 bases and 2 bases respectively, with 15 bases between them. This CDR3 is CASTTPGQPYEQYF. The CDR3 DNA sequence: TGTGCCAGCACCACTCCTGGGCAGCCCTACGAGCAGTACTTC.

The chain uses TRBV5-4 and TRBJ1-2; 7 bases map to TRBD1. The V gene end was trimmed by 4 bases and the J gene end by 5 bases; junction bases not matched to a gene: 5. CDR3 length: 13 residues. The V gene's germline CDR1 is SGHNT and CDR2 YYREEE (reference sequence). The CDR3 is CASSTPTGYGYTF. In nucleotides, the CDR3 is TGTGCCAGCAGCACCCCGACAGGGTATGGCTACACCTTC.

The V and J genes are TRBV5-5 and TRBJ1-2; D is undetermined. CDR3 size: 13 residues. The V end was cut by 3 bases, the J end by 0 bases, with 6 bases between. CDR1 and CDR2 (germline): SGHKS, YYEKEE (reference sequence). CDR3 nucleotide sequence: TGTGCCAGCAGCTCGCAGGCTAACTATGGCTACACCTTC. This encodes CASSSQANYGYTF.

J is TRBJ1-5 and V is TRBV10-1; 10 positions match TRBD1. The germline V gene encodes CDR1 WNHNN and CDR2 SYGVQD (reference sequence). This CDR3 is built from 16 residues. Trimming cost V 7 bases and J 2 bases; bases outside gene matches: 8. CDR3: CASKPRDRGGNQPQHF. The CDR3 DNA is TGCGCCAGCAAACCCCGGGACAGGGGAGGCAATCAGCCCCAGCATTTT.

The CDR3 spells CASSDSPGGDTEAFF. The CDR3 region has the DNA TGTGCCAGCAGTGACTCCCCAGGGGGGGACACTGAAGCTTTCTTT. The chain has TRBV6-4 and TRBJ1-1; TRBD1 aligns across 7 bases. CDR1 is MRHNA and CDR2 is SNTAGT in the germline V gene. Trimming cost V 0 bases and J 3 bases; bases outside gene matches: 4. CDR3 length: 15 amino acids.

This chain joins TRBV29-1 and TRBJ1-2; D is unclear. The CDR3 consists of 13 residues. Per germline, CDR1 SQVTM and CDR2 ANQGSEA. Trimming took 3 bases from V and 5 from J, leaving 13 bases between them. CDR3 bases: TGCAGCGTTGAGGGCGGGGTAAGGTATGGCTACACCTTC. Amino acid sequence: CSVEGGVRYGYTF.

The chain uses TRBV12-5 and TRBJ2-3; no clear D gene. This CDR3 region has 13 residues. Trimming removed 1 base from V and 5 bases from J, with 7 bases in between. Germline CDR1 LGHNT, CDR2 FRNRAP. CDR3 bases: TGTGCTAGTGGTTTGGATACAGTAGATACGCAGTATTTT. As protein: CASGLDTVDTQYF.